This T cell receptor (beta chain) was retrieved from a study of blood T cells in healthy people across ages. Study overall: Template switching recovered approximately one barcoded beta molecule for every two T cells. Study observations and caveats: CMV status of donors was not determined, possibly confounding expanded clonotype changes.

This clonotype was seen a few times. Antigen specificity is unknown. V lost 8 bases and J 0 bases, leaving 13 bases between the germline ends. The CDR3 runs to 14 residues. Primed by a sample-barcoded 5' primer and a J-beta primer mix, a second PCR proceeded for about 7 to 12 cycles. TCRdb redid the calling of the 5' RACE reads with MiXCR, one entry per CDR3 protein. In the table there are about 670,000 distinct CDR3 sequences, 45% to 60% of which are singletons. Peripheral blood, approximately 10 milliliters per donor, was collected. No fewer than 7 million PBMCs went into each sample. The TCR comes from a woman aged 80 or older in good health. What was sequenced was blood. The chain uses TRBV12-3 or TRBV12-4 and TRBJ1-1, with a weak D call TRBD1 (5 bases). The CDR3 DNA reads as TGTGCCAGCGTTCGGCAGGGCGTGAACACTGAAGCTTTCTTT. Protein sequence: CASVRQGVNTEAFF.